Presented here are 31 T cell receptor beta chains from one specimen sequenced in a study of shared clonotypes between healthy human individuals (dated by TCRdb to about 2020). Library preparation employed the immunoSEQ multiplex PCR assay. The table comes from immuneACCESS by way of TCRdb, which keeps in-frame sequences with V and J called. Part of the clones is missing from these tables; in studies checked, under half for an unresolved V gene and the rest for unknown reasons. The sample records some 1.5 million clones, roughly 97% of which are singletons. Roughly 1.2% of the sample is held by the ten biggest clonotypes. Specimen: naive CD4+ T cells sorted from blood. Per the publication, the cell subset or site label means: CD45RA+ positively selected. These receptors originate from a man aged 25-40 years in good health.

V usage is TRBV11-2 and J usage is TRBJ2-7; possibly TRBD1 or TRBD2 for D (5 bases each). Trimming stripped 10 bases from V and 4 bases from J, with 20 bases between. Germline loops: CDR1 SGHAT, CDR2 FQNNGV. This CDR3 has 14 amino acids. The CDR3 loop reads CATGLGPAIYEQYF. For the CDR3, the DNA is TGTGCCACCGGTTTGGGACCAGCTATTTACGAGCAGTACTTC.

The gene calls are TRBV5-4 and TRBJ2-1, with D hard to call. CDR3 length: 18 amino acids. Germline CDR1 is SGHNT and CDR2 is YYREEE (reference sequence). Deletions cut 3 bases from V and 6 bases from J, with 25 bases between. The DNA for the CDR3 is TGTGCCAGCAGCTCGGATCTTGGTGCTCTCCTTCGCTCCAATGAGCAGTTCTTC. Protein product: CASSSDLGALLRSNEQFF.

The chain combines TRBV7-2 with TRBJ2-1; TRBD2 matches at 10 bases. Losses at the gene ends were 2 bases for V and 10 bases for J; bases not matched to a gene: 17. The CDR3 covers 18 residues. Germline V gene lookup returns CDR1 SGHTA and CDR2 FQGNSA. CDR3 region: CASSLIVLPSGSLGEQFF. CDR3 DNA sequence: TGTGCCAGCAGCTTAATCGTGCTGCCTAGCGGGAGTCTCGGAGAGCAGTTCTTC.

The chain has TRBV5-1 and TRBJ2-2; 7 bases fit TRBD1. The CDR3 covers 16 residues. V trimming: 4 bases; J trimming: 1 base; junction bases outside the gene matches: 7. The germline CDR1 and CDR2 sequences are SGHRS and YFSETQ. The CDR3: CASSLRTGGNTGELFF. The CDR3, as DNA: TGCGCCAGCAGCCTGAGGACAGGCGGGAACACCGGGGAGCTGTTTTTT.

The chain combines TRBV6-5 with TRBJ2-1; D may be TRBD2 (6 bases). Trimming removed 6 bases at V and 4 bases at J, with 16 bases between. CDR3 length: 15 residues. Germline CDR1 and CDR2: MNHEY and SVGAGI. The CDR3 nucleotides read TGTGCCAGCAGCTCCGGGACCGGAGGGTACAATGAGCAGTTCTTC. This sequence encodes CASSSGTGGYNEQFF.

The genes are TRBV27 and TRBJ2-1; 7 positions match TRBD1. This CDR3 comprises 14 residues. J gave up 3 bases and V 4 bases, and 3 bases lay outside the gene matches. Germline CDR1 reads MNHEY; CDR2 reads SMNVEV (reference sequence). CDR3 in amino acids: CASSYRGVYNEQFF. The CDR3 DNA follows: TGTGCCAGCAGTTACAGGGGAGTCTACAATGAGCAGTTCTTC.

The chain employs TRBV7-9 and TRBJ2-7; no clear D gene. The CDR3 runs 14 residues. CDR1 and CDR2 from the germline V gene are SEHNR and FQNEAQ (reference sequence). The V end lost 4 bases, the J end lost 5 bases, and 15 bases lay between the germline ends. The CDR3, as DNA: TGTGCCAGCAGCTCCTCGGTTTGGGCGCACGAGCAGTACTTC. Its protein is CASSSSVWAHEQYF.

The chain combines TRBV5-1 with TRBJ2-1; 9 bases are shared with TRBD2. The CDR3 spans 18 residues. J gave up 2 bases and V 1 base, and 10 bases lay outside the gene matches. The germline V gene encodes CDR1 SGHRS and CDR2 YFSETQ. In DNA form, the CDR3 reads TGCGCCAGCAGCTTGCCTAGCGGGGTAAGTCGGACCTACAATGAGCAGTTCTTC. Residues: CASSLPSGVSRTYNEQFF.

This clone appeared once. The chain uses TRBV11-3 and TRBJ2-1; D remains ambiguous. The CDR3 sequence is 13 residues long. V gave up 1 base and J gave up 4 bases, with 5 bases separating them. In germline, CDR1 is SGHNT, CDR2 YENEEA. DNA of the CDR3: TGTGCCAGCAGCTTAGCACTGTACAATGAGCAGTTCTTC. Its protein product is CASSLALYNEQFF.

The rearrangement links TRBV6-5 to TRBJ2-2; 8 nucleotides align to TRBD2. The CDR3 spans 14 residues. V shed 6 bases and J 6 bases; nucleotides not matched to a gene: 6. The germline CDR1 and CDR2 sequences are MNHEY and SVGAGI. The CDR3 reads CASREREYSGELFF. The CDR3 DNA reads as TGTGCCAGCAGGGAGCGGGAGTATTCCGGGGAGCTGTTTTTT.

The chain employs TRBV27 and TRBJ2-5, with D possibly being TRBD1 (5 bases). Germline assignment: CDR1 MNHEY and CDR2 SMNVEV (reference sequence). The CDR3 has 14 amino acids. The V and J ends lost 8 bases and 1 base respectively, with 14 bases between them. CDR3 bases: TGTGCCAGCGGACAATACACGGGCCAAGAGACCCAGTACTTC. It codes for CASGQYTGQETQYF.

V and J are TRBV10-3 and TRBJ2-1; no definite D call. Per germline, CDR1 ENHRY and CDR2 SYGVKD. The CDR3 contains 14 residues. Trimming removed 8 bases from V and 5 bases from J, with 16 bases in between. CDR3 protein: CAIAPRGSHNEQFF. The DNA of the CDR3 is TGTGCCATCGCCCCGCGAGGCAGCCACAATGAGCAGTTCTTC.

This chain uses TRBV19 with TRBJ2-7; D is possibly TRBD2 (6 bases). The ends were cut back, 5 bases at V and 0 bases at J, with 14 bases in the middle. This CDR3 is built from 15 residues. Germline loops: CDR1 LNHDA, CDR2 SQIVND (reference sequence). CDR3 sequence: CASSPLVGGSYEQYF. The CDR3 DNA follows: TGTGCCAGTAGTCCACTTGTGGGGGGCTCCTACGAGCAGTACTTC.

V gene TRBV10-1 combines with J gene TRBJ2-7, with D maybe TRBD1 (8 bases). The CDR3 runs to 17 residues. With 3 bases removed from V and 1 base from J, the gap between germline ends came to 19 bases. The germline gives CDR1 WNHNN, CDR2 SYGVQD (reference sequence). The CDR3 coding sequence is TGCGCCAGCAGTGAAATAAGCGGGACAGGCCCTTCCTACGAGCAGTACTTC. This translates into CASSEISGTGPSYEQYF.

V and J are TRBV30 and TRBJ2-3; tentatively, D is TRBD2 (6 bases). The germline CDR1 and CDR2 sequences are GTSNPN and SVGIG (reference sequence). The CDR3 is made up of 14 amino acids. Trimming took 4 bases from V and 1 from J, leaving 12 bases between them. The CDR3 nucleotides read TGTGCCTGGAACGGGGGTCAGGGCACAGATACGCAGTATTTT. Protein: CAWNGGQGTDTQYF.

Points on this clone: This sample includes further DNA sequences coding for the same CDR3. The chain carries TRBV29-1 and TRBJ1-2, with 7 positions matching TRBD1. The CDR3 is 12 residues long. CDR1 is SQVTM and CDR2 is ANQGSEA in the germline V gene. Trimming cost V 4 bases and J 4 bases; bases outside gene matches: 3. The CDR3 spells CSVGQGGYGYTF. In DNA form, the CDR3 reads TGCAGCGTTGGACAGGGCGGCTATGGCTACACCTTC.

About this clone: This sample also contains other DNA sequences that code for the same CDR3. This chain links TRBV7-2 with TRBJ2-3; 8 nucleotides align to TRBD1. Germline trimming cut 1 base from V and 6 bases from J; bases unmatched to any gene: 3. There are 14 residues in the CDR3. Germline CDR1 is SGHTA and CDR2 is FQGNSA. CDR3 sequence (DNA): TGTGCCAGCAGCTTAGAGCAGGGGGCGGATACGCAGTATTTT. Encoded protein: CASSLEQGADTQYF.

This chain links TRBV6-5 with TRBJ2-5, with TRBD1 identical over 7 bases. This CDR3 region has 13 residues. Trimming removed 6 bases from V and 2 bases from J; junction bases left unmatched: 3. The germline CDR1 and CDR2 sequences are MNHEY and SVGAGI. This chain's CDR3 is CASRQTGQETQYF. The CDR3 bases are TGTGCCAGCAGACAGACAGGGCAAGAGACCCAGTACTTC.

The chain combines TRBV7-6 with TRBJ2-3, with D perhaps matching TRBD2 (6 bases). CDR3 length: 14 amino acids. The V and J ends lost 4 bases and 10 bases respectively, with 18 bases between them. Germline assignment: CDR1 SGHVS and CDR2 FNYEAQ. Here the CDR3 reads CASSSYVPSGSQYF. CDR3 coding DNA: TGTGCCAGCAGCTCCTACGTCCCGAGCGGGTCGCAGTATTTT.

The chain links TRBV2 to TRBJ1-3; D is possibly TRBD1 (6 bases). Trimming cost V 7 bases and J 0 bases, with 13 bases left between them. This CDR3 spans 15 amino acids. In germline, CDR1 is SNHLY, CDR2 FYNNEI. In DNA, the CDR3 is TGTGCCAGCATAGGGGGGTCCCTCTCTGGAAACACCATATATTTT. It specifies CASIGGSLSGNTIYF.

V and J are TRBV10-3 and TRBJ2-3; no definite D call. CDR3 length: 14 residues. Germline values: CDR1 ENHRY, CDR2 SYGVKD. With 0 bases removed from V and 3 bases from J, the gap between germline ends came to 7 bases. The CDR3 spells CAISESLGTDTQYF. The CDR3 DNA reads TGTGCCATCAGTGAGTCGCTCGGAACAGATACGCAGTATTTT.

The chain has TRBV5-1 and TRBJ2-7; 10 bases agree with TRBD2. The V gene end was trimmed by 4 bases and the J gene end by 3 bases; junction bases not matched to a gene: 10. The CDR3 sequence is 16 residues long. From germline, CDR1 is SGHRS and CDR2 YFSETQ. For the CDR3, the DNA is TGCGCCAGCAGCCCAGAATGGACTAGCGGAAACTACGAGCAGTACTTC. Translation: CASSPEWTSGNYEQYF. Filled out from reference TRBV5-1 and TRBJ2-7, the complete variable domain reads KAGVTQTPRYLIKTRGQQVTLSCSPISGHRSVSWYQQTPGQGLQFLFEYFSETQRNKGNFPGRFSGRQFSNSRSEMNVSTLELGDSALYLCASSPEWTSGNYEQYFGPGTRLTVT.

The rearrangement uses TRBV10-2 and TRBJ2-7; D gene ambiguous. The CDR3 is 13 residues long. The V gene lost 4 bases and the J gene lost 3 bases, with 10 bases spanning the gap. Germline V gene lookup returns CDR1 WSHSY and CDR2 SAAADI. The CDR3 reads CASSAAIRYEQYF. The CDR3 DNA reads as TGCGCCAGCAGTGCCGCTATACGCTACGAGCAGTACTTC.

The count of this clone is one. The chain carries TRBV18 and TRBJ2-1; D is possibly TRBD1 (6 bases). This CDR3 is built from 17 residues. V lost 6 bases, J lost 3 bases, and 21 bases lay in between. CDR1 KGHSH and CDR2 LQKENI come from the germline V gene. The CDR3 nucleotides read TGTGCCAGCTCCCCAGCGGAAGGGGGTGGAATCTACAATGAGCAGTTCTTC. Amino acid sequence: CASSPAEGGGIYNEQFF.

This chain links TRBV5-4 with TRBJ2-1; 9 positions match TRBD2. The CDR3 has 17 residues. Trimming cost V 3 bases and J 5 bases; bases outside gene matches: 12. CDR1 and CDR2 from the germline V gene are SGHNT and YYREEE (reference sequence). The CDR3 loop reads CASSSLLGSGRNNEQFF. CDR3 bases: TGTGCCAGCAGCTCGTTACTGGGTAGCGGGAGAAACAATGAGCAGTTCTTC.

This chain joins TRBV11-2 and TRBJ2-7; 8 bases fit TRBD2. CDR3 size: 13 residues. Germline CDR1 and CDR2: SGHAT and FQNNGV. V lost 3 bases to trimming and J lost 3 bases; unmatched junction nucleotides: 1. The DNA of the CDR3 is TGTGCCAGCAGCTTTAGCGGGAACTACGAGCAGTACTTC. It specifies CASSFSGNYEQYF.

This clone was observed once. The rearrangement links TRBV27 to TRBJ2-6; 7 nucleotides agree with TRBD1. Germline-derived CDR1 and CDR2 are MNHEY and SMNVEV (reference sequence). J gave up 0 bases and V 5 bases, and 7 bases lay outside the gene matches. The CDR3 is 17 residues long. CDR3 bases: TGTGCCAGCAGTCCTACGACAGGGCTCTCTGGGGCCAACGTCCTGACTTTC. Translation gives CASSPTTGLSGANVLTF.

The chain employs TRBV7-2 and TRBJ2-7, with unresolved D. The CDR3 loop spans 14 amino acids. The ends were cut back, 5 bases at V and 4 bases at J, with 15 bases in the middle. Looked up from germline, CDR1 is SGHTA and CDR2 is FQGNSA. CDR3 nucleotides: TGTGCCAGCAGCCCCAAAAGGGTCCTATACGAGCAGTACTTC. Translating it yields CASSPKRVLYEQYF. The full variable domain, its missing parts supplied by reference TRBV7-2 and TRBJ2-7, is GAGVSQSPSNKVTEKGKDVELRCDPISGHTALYWYRQSLGQGLEFLIYFQGNSAPDKSGLPSDRFSAERTGGSVSTLTIQRTQQEDSAVYLCASSPKRVLYEQYFGPGTRLTVT.

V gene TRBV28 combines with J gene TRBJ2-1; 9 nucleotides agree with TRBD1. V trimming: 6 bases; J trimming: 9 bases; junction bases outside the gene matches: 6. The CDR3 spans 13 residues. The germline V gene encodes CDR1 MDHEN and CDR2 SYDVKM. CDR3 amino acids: CASREQGAGEQFF. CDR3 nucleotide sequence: TGTGCCAGCAGGGAACAGGGGGCCGGTGAGCAGTTCTTC.

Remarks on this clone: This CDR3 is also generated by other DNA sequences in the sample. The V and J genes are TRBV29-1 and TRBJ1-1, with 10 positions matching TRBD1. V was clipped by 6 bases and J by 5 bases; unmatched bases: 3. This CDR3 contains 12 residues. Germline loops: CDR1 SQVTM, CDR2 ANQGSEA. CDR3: CSVGTGVTEAFF. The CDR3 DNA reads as TGCAGCGTCGGGACAGGGGTGACTGAAGCTTTCTTT. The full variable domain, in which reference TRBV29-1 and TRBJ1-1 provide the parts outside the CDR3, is SAVISQKPSRDICQRGTSLTIQCQVDSQVTMMFWYRQQPGQSLTLIATANQGSEATYESGFVIDKFPISRPNLTFSTLTVSNMSPEDSSIYLCSVGTGVTEAFFGQGTRLTVV.

CDR3 sequence reads: CASSLEDGGRAFGSTDTQYF. CDR3 DNA: TGCGCCAGCAGCTTGGAGGACGGCGGGAGGGCCTTTGGAAGCACAGATACGCAGTATTTT. The chain couples TRBV5-1 to TRBJ2-3; 9 bases align to TRBD2. CDR3 size: 20 residues. V shed 0 bases, J shed 0 bases, and the junction held 14 bases outside the gene matches. Germline assignment: CDR1 SGHRS and CDR2 YFSETQ.